The entry that follows covers one TCR beta chain sequence. Its specificity is unknown. The entry originates in a study of cytomegalovirus exposure and HLA in healthy donors. PCR was performed using 60 Vbeta and 13 Jbeta primers. Per the original data handling: A later analysis tallied 87 million or so unique TCR beta chains, 9.5 million to 14 million of them shared. TCRdb's copy holds only in-frame clones and misses some; the assay was immunoSEQ multiplex PCR. V and J calls and clone size are those listed in that table; D and trimming were worked out from the DNA. The table lists around 130,000 clones, 84% of them singletons. Findings and caveats of the study: Among donors in an Asian-associated ancestry cluster, a later analysis reportedly found fewer N-insertions than the approximately 670-donor mean. The study designated roughly 150 TCR beta chains cytomegalovirus-associated.

Donors were ostensibly healthy at sampling, although undocumented immune exposures were probable. Sequencing was performed on PBMCs. The sequence was collected from a middle-aged man in good health and CMV-seronegative.

The CDR3 region is CASSQVLQGAGRGYTF. Here the CDR3 DNA reads TGCGCCAGCAGCCAAGTACTACAGGGGGCAGGTAGGGGCTACACCTTC. The chain combines TRBV4-1 with TRBJ1-2; 9 bases align to TRBD1. Germline CDR1 reads MGHRA; CDR2 reads YSYEKL. Trimming at V came to 1 base and at J to 8 bases, leaving 11 bases not matched to a gene. The CDR3 has 16 amino acids.